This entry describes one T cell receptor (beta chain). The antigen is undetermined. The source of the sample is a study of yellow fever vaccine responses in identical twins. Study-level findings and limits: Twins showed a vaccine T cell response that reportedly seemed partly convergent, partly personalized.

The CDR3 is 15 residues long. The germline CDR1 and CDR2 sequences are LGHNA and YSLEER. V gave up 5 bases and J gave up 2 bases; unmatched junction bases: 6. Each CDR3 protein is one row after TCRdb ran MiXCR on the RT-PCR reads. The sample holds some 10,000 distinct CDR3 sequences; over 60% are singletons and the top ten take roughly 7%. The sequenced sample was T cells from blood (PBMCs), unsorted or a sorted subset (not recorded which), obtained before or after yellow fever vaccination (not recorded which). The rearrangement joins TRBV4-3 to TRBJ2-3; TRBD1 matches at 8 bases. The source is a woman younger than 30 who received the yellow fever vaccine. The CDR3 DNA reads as TGCGCCAGCAGCTCGGACAGGGAAGTCACAGATACGCAGTATTTT. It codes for CASSSDREVTDTQYF.